The following is a T cell receptor (beta chain) sequence with its context. What it recognizes is unknown. The entry originates in a study of shared clonotypes between healthy human individuals. For the study at large: Researchers assigned three CD4 naive, three CD4 memory, two CD8 naive and one CD8 memory plate to each donor.

The CDR3 is 11 residues long. Trimming cost V 7 bases and J 1 base, with 4 bases left between them. In germline, CDR1 is MNHNS, CDR2 SASEGT. Here immunoSEQ multiplex PCR was the method, and the copy in TCRdb shows in-frame clones only, minus some. The sample shows fewer than 3 million clones, approximately 90% of them seen only once. Overall study findings and caveats: Relative to their counterparts shared across all four donors, non-shared clonotypes exhibited diminished generation probabilities. Clonotype sharing among donors, it was expected, would be affected by sequencing depth.

The material sequenced was naive CD4+ T cells from PBMCs. The subset here: CD45RA+ positively selected. The chain is built from TRBV6-1 and TRBJ1-1, with D unclear. This clonotype was obtained from a man between 18 and 35 years old in good health. Some clones in this sample may be carry-over from other donors' samples. The CDR3 sequence: CASMKNTEAFF. CDR3 DNA sequence: TGTGCCAGCATGAAGAACACTGAAGCTTTCTTT.